A selection of T cell receptor beta chains follows, all from one sample in a study of cytomegalovirus exposure and HLA in healthy donors. The method was immunoSEQ multiplex PCR; TCRdb's version includes in-frame clones alone and lacks a portion of them. The table records 150,000 to 200,000 clones, approximately 80% of them present only once. Sequencing was done on a sample of PBMCs. These receptors came from a woman aged 40 to 50 in good health and CMV-seronegative. CDR3s include the opening cysteine and the closing phenylalanine or tryptophan. A D gene is named only where the DNA matches it firmly. The size of a clone is reported for some rows only, either as once, few or many, or as a class for expanded clones.

cdr3_length j_call clone_size v_call d_call cdr3_nt cdr3_aa
15 TRBJ1-4 . TRBV28 . TGTGCCAGCAGTTTAGGGGAGGGGTCTCGAGAAAAACTGTTTTTT CASSLGEGSREKLFF
16 TRBJ1-4 . TRBV7-8 . TGTGCCAGCAGCTTTCTCCGAAGAGCAACTAATGAAAAACTGTTTTTT CASSFLRRATNEKLFF
18 TRBJ2-3 . TRBV7-2 . TGTGCCAGCAGCTTTATCGACATGCGGGGAGCTAGCACAGATACGCAGTATTTT CASSFIDMRGASTDTQYF
13 TRBJ2-1 . TRBV6-5 TRBD2 TGTGCCAGCGGGGCGGGGGGTTACAATGAGCAGTTCTTC CASGAGGYNEQFF
15 TRBJ2-7 . TRBV2 TRBD1 TGTGCCAGCAGTGAATGGACAGGGGGACCTTACGAGCAGTACTTC CASSEWTGGPYEQYF
19 TRBJ2-1 . TRBV18 TRBD2 TGTGCCAGCTCACCACCGGCTAGCGGGAAAACAAGCTCCTACAATGAGCAGTTCTTC CASSPPASGKTSSYNEQFF
11 TRBJ2-5 once TRBV20-1 . TGCAGAACAGACCACCAAGAGACCCAGTACTTC CRTDHQETQYF
15 TRBJ1-1 . TRBV5-6 . TGTGCCAGCAGCTCAAACTTCGGGTCGAACACTGAAGCTTTCTTT CASSSNFGSNTEAFF
15 TRBJ1-5 few TRBV19 TRBD1 TGTGCCAGTATAGGGACAGGCCAGCCCTTTCAGCCCCAGCATTTT CASIGTGQPFQPQHF
16 TRBJ2-7 . TRBV6-5 . TGTGCCAGCAGTTACTCACCCGCGGACAAACCATACGAGCAGTACTTC CASSYSPADKPYEQYF
16 TRBJ2-2 few TRBV10-1 TRBD1 TGCGCCAGCAGTGAGCTGGGACAGGGACTGTCCGGGGAGCTGTTTTTT CASSELGQGLSGELFF
14 TRBJ2-7 . TRBV7-9 . TGTGCCAGCAGCTTACCCCCTGGTACGGTCGAGCAGTACTTC CASSLPPGTVEQYF
15 TRBJ2-1 . TRBV19 TRBD1 TGTGCCAGTAGTATCCCCAGGGGGCGCATCTATGAGCAGTTCTTC CASSIPRGRIYEQFF
17 TRBJ2-2 . TRBV7-3 TRBD1 TGTGCCAGCAGCTCCTCCGGGACAGGGGGGTTGACCGGGGAGCTGTTTTTT CASSSSGTGGLTGELFF
15 TRBJ2-7 . TRBV19 TRBD2 TGTGCCAGTAGGCCCCGGGGGGGGGCGCCGGACGAGCAGTACTTC CASRPRGGAPDEQYF
13 TRBJ1-2 . TRBV19 . TGTGCCAGTAGTAGTCCAGAGACTTATGGCTACACCTTC CASSSPETYGYTF
16 TRBJ2-2 . TRBV2 TRBD2 TGTGCCAGCAGCGTCGGGACTAGCAGATACACCGGGGAGCTGTTTTTT CASSVGTSRYTGELFF
16 TRBJ2-7 once TRBV18 TRBD2 TGTGCCAGCTCACCTTCTACTAGCGGGAGGCCCTACGAGCAGTACTTC CASSPSTSGRPYEQYF
14 TRBJ1-2 . TRBV5-1 TRBD1 TGCGCCAGCAGGGAGTGGACAGGGGACTATGGCTACACCTTC CASREWTGDYGYTF
15 TRBJ2-1 . TRBV7-9 TRBD1 TGTTCCAGCAGCCCAGGACAGGGGATATACAATGAGCAGTTCTTC CSSSPGQGIYNEQFF
14 TRBJ2-4 . TRBV7-9 TRBD2 TGTGCCAGCAGCCCTGGGGGGGGTCAAAACATTCAGTACTTC CASSPGGGQNIQYF
16 TRBJ1-4 . TRBV4-3 TRBD1 TGCGCCAGCAGCCAAGGACACGGGACAGGGGGTGAAAAACTGTTTTTT CASSQGHGTGGEKLFF
13 TRBJ1-5 . TRBV2 TRBD1 TGTGCCAGTGTGGGACAGTTCAATCAGCCCCAGCATTTT CASVGQFNQPQHF
13 TRBJ2-3 . TRBV28 . TGTGCCAGCACCGGGGACTCCACAGATACGCAGTATTTT CASTGDSTDTQYF
15 TRBJ2-5 once TRBV15 TRBD2 TGTGCCACCAGCTCCCGACTAGCGGGAGGAGAGACCCAGTACTTC CATSSRLAGGETQYF
16 TRBJ1-1 . TRBV9 . TGTGCCAGCAGCACCCTCCCGGGAGGGATGAACACTGAAGCTTTCTTT CASSTLPGGMNTEAFF
12 TRBJ1-2 . TRBV5-1 . TGCGCCAGCAGCGCCCAGGACTATGGCTACACCTTC CASSAQDYGYTF
16 TRBJ1-1 . TRBV5-1 TRBD1 TGCGCCAGCAGCTTGCAGGGGGACCTTGCGAACACTGAAGCTTTCTTT CASSLQGDLANTEAFF
13 TRBJ1-6 . TRBV6-1 . TGTGCCAGCATTCGACAGGTTGATTCACCCCTCCACTTT CASIRQVDSPLHF
14 TRBJ1-1 . TRBV28 . TGTGCCAGCAGTTTTACAGTCATGAACACTGAAGCTTTCTTT CASSFTVMNTEAFF
13 TRBJ2-7 . TRBV5-6 TRBD1 TGTGCCACCGGGACAGGCAGCTCCTACGAGCAGTACTTC CATGTGSSYEQYF